What follows is one TCR beta chain and its context. Which antigen it targets is not known. Nothing much larger sits one base from this clone, and base qualities are not available. TCRdb records Illumina NovaSeq 6000 as the sequencer. TCRalpha and TCRbeta cDNA libraries were constructed by 5'RACE with constant-segment primers, with sample barcodes and unique molecular identifiers being introduced. Trizol reagent was used to extract RNA from every sample. Library amplification was performed in two PCR steps, and a second sample barcode and Illumina TruSeq adapters were introduced in the second step. Sequencing of libraries was performed on an Illumina NovaSeq with 2 x 150 bp paired-end reads. Under the source paper's analysis protocol: Demultiplexing of reads and collapsing into UMI-guided consensus sequences were performed with migec v1.2.7. With mixcr v2.1.11, UMI consensuses were aligned to TRA and TRB V and J templates and assembled into clonotypes. A clonotype was counted as expanded or contracted only if both edgeR and NoisET called the change significant, with noise models trained on biological replicates. For edgeR calls, the cutoffs were a false discovery rate-adjusted p below 0.01 and a log2 fold-change threshold of 1. As an exploratory analysis of dynamics, max-normalized trajectories of the 1000 most abundant clonotypes were examined with PCA combined with hierarchical clustering. Each responding clone was given a CD4 or CD8 phenotype based on the CD4+ and CD8+ repertoires, which had been sequenced separately. In-frame beta chains were kept once TCRdb had trimmed the public reads at Q25 with fastp and called clones with MiXCR. Entries are consolidated by CDR3 protein sequence, retaining the most common genes and DNA. Here the V and J calls rest on TCRdb's processing, not on the authors' analysis. The sample table contains under 150,000 distinct CDR3 sequences; only one count was recorded for about 16% of them. Together, the top ten hold approximately 14% of the sample.

Ficoll-Paque density gradient centrifugation was used to isolate PBMCs. This sample was included in a study of T-cell memory formation after mild COVID-19 (dated by TCRdb to the early 2020s). As for the study more broadly: TCR sequence clusters from the two donors were largely donor specific. T-cell clones expanding and contracting after mild COVID-19 in a couple of donors were tracked by longitudinal TCRalpha and TCRbeta repertoire sequencing. The cohort comprised two young, previously healthy adult volunteers, one female and one male. Overall study results and their limits: The study covered only two mild cases, and larger cohorts including severe cases with pre-infection samples were considered necessary. Contracting CD4+ clones turned up mainly in the CM and EM memory subsets, whereas EMRA was where CD8+ clones were enriched. Clones contracting from day 15 to 85 had balanced CD4/CD8 phenotypes, while a second wave expanding from day 15 to 37 was biased towards CD4+. The detection of some responding clones in pre-infection memory suggests that pre-existing cross-reactive memory T cells joined the SARS-CoV-2 response. SARS-CoV-2 specificity of the second-wave clones peaking on day 37 was not confirmed.

Trimming takes 4 bases off V and 4 bases off J; junction bases not matched to a gene: 4. The CDR3 sequence holds 14 residues, the cysteine and phenylalanine included. Of all the DNA, just the CDR3 is kept, 42 bases in frame from base 1. From a lookup of the germline V gene, CDR1 and CDR2 are MGHRA and YSYEKL. Specimen: PBMCs or a T cell subset sorted from them (not recorded which). The clonotype originates from an adult woman who had mild COVID-19 (a few samples of this study predate the infection). The sample titles of this study are shuffled in the database, so cell type and time point are left out; the donor was told from shared clones. The sequence links TRBV4-1 to TRBJ2-5; 9 nucleotides in the junction match TRBD2. The CDR3 in this case is CASSRRGGTETQYF. At the DNA level, the sequence is TGCGCCAGCAGCCGGCGGGGGGGCACAGAGACCCAGTACTTC.